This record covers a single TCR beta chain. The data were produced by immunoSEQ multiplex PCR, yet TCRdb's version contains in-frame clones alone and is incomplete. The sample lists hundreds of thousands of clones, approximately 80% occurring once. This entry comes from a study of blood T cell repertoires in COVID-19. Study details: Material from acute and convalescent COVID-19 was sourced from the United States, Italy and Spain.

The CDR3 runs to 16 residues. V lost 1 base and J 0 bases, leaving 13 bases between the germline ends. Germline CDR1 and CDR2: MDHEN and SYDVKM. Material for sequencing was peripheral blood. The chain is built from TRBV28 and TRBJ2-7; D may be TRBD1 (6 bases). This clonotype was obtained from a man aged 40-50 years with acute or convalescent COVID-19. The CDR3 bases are TGTGCCAGCAGTTTATCAGGGACATGGAGCTCCTACGAGCAGTACTTC. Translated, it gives CASSLSGTWSSYEQYF.